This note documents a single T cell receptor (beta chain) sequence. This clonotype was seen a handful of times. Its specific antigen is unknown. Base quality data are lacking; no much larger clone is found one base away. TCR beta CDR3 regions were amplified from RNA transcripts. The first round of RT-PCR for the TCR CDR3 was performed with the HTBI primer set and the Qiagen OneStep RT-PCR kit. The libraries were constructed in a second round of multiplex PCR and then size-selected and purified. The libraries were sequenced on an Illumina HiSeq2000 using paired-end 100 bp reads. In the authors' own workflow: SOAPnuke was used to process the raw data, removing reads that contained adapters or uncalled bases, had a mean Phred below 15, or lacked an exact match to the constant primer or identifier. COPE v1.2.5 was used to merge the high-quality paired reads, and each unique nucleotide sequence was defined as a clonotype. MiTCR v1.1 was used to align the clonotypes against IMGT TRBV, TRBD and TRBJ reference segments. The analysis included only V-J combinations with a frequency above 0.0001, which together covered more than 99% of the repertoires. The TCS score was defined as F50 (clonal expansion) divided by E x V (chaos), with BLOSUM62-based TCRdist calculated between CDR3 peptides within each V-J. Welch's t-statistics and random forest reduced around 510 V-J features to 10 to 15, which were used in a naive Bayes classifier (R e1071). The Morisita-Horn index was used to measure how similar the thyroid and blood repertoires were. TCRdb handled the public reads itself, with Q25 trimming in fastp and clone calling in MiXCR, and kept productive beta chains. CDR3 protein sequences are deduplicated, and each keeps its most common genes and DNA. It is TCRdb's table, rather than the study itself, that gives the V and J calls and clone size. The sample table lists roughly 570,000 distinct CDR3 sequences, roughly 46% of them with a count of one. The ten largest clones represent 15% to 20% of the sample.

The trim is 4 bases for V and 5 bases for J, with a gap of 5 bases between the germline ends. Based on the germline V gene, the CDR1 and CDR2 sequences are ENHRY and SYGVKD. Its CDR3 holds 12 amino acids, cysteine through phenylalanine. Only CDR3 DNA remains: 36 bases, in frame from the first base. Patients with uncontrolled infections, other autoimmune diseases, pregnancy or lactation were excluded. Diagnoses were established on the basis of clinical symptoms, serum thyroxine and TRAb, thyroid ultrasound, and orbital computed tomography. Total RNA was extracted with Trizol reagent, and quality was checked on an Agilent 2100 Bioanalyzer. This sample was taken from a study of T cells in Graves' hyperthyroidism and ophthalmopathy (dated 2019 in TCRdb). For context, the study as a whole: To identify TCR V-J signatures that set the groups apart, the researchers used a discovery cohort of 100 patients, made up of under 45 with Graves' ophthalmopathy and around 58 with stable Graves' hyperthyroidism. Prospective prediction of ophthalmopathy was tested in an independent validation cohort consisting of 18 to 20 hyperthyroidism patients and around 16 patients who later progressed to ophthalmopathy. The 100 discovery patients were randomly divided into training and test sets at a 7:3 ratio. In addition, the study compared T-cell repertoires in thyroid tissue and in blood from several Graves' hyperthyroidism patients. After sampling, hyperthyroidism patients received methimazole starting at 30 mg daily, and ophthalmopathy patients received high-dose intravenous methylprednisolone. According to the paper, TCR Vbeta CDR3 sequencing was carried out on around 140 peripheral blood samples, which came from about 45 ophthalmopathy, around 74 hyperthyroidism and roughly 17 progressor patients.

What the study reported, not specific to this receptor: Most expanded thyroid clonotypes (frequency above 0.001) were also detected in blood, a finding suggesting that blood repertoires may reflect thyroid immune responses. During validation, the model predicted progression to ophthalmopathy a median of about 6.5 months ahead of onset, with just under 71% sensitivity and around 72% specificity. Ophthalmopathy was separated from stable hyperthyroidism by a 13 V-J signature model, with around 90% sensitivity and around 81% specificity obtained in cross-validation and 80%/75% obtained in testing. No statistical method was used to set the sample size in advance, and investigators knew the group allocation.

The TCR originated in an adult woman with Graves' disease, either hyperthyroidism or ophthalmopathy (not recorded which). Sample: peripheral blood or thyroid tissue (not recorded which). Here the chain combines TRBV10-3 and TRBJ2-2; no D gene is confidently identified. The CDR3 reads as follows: CAISAATGELFF. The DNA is TGTGCCATCAGTGCGGCTACCGGGGAGCTGTTTTTT.